These 27 T cell receptor beta chains originate from one sample sequenced in a study of regulatory dendritic cells for organ transplantation. Clones were read by immunoSEQ multiplex PCR, and TCRdb kept only the in-frame ones, dropping some. The sample includes 25,000 to 35,000 clones, 82% of them seen just once. Sample: naive CD8+ T cells from blood. Subset given: CD45RA+ naive T cells. The receptors shown here come from a human donor in good health.

This chain uses TRBV7-8 with TRBJ1-1, with a possible D match to TRBD1 (6 bases). This CDR3 comprises 14 residues. Trimming stripped 4 bases from V and 1 base from J, with 10 bases between. From germline, CDR1 is SGHVS and CDR2 FQNEAQ. CDR3 loop: CASSSQGRNTEAFF. CDR3 bases: TGTGCCAGCAGCTCTCAGGGGAGGAACACTGAAGCTTTCTTT.

The rearrangement joins TRBV9 to TRBJ2-5; 11 nucleotides line up with TRBD1. Germline CDR1 and CDR2: SGDLS and YYNGEE. This CDR3 is built from 14 residues. The J segment lost 11 bases and the V segment lost 4 bases, leaving 10 bases of the junction unmatched. The CDR3, as DNA: TGTGCCAGCAGCTTAGGACAGGGGGCCTGGGAGCAGTACTTC. Translating it yields CASSLGQGAWEQYF.

The chain employs TRBV7-2 and TRBJ2-7; TRBD1 matches at 7 bases. CDR1 and CDR2 (germline): SGHTA, FQGNSA. The CDR3 totals 15 residues. V gave up 6 bases and J gave up 0 bases; unmatched junction bases: 8. The CDR3 nucleotides read TGTGCCAGCAGAAGGACAGGACAAAGCTCCTACGAGCAGTACTTC. Its protein is CASRRTGQSSYEQYF.

This chain connects TRBV29-1 to TRBJ1-1; 8 positions match TRBD1. Germline CDR1 reads SQVTM; CDR2 reads ANQGSEA. The CDR3 has 14 amino acids. Losses at the gene ends were 4 bases for V and 3 bases for J; bases not matched to a gene: 7. This CDR3 is CSVAQGGWDTEAFF. CDR3 DNA sequence: TGCAGCGTTGCACAGGGGGGCTGGGACACTGAAGCTTTCTTT.

The V gene is TRBV27, the J gene TRBJ1-2; D is possibly TRBD1 (6 bases). Germline lookup yields CDR1 MNHEY and CDR2 SMNVEV (reference sequence). The length of the CDR3 is 16 residues. V was trimmed by 3 bases and J by 7 bases, leaving 21 bases between them. The CDR3 bases are TGTGCCAGCAGTTTCTCCCCTAATGGGGGCCCGCGTGGCTACACCTTC. Translation gives CASSFSPNGGPRGYTF.

The V and J genes are TRBV7-6 and TRBJ2-6; maybe TRBD2 (6 bases). V gave up 5 bases and J gave up 0 bases, with 11 bases separating them. The CDR3 covers 16 residues. Germline values: CDR1 SGHVS, CDR2 FNYEAQ. The CDR3 reads CASSAWGGSGANVLTF. The CDR3 nucleotides read TGTGCCAGCAGCGCCTGGGGAGGCTCTGGGGCCAACGTCCTGACTTTC.

This chain joins TRBV7-9 and TRBJ2-1; a weak D match, TRBD2 (6 bases). From germline, CDR1 is SEHNR and CDR2 FQNEAQ (reference sequence). The CDR3 covers 15 residues. The V gene lost 1 base and the J gene lost 0 bases, with 7 bases spanning the gap. The CDR3 here is CASSLGGDSYNEQFF. The CDR3 nucleotides read TGTGCCAGCAGCTTAGGCGGGGACTCCTACAATGAGCAGTTCTTC. Based on the CDR3 plus reference TRBV7-9 and TRBJ2-1, the full variable domain is DTGVSQNPRHKITKRGQNVTFRCDPISEHNRLYWYRQTLGQGPEFLTYFQNEAQLEKSRLLSDRFSAERPKGSFSTLEIQRTEQGDSAMYLCASSLGGDSYNEQFFGPGTRLTVL.

The V gene is TRBV7-2, the J gene TRBJ2-2, with a tentative D call TRBD1 (8 bases). CDR1 and CDR2 (germline): SGHTA, FQGNSA. The ends were cut back, 5 bases at V and 7 bases at J, with 14 bases in the middle. This CDR3 spans 14 amino acids. In nucleotides, the CDR3 is TGTGCCAGCAGCCCACAGGGGGAGGGCGGGGAGCTGTTTTTT. Protein product: CASSPQGEGGELFF.

The chain combines TRBV7-8 with TRBJ2-5; 12 nucleotides match TRBD1. The V gene end was trimmed by 4 bases and the J gene end by 6 bases; junction bases not matched to a gene: 6. Per the germline V gene, CDR1 is SGHVS and CDR2 is FQNEAQ. There are 15 residues in the CDR3. The CDR3 bases are TGTGCCAGCAGCTCCGGGACAGGGGGCCTTAAGACCCAGTACTTC. Its protein product is CASSSGTGGLKTQYF.

This chain connects TRBV2 to TRBJ2-2; D uncertain. The germline V gene has CDR1 SNHLY and CDR2 FYNNEI. This CDR3 spans 14 amino acids. V lost 10 bases and J lost 0, with 12 bases in between. The CDR3 sequence is CATRLYPNTGELFF. CDR3 coding DNA: TGTGCCACCCGACTCTACCCGAACACCGGGGAGCTGTTTTTT.

V is TRBV11-2 and J is TRBJ2-7, with a possible D match to TRBD1 (5 bases). The germline gives CDR1 SGHAT, CDR2 FQNNGV. The CDR3 extends over 14 amino acids. With 4 bases removed from V and 2 bases from J, the gap between germline ends came to 12 bases. DNA of the CDR3: TGTGCCAGCAGCTCCGGAGCAGGGCCCTACGAGCAGTACTTC. Translation gives CASSSGAGPYEQYF.

V and J are TRBV9 and TRBJ2-5, with a tentative D call TRBD2 (6 bases). Trimming took 2 bases from V and 4 from J, leaving 15 bases between them. Germline values: CDR1 SGDLS, CDR2 YYNGEE. This CDR3 has 15 amino acids. This CDR3 reads CASSVTGTLGETQYF. For the CDR3, the DNA is TGTGCCAGCAGCGTCACCGGGACTTTGGGAGAGACCCAGTACTTC. Supplemented by reference TRBV9 and TRBJ2-5, the full variable domain reads DSGVTQTPKHLITATGQRVTLRCSPRSGDLSVYWYQQSLDQGLQFLIQYYNGEERAKGNILERFSAQQFPDLHSELNLSSLELGDSALYFCASSVTGTLGETQYFGPGTRLLVL.

This rearrangement joins TRBV29-1 to TRBJ1-4; the D is unclear. V was cut by 1 base and J by 7 bases, with 10 bases left in between. Germline V gene data show CDR1 as SQVTM and CDR2 as ANQGSEA. This CDR3 spans 13 amino acids. The CDR3 coding sequence is TGCAGCGTTGAAGGCGCCGGAGCTGAAAAACTGTTTTTT. It specifies CSVEGAGAEKLFF.

The chain is built from TRBV7-8 and TRBJ2-2; the D gene is possibly TRBD1 (5 bases). CDR3 length: 13 amino acids. CDR1 is SGHVS, CDR2 FQNEAQ, per germline. V was shortened by 9 bases and J by 1 base, with 9 bases between the two germline ends. The CDR3 sequence: CARGAENTGELFF. For the CDR3, the DNA is TGTGCCAGAGGGGCAGAGAACACCGGGGAGCTGTTTTTT.

The gene calls are TRBV7-3 and TRBJ2-2; D uncertain. The CDR3 consists of 12 residues. Trimming removed 7 bases at V and 2 bases at J, with 5 bases between. In germline, CDR1 is SGHTA, CDR2 FQGTGA. For the CDR3, the DNA is TGTGCCAGCACAGGAAACACCGGGGAGCTGTTTTTT. It translates to CASTGNTGELFF.

The chain uses TRBV6-1 and TRBJ1-2, with 8 bases fitting TRBD1. V trimming: 7 bases; J trimming: 4 bases; junction bases outside the gene matches: 5. From germline, CDR1 is MNHNS and CDR2 SASEGT. CDR3 length equals 13 residues. CDR3 protein: CASNPQGAYGYTF. DNA for the CDR3: TGTGCCAGCAATCCCCAGGGGGCCTATGGCTACACCTTC.

About this clone itself: The same CDR3 arises from other DNA sequences in this sample as well. CDR3 loop: CASSPQGSYGYTF. The CDR3 DNA sequence: TGTGCCAGCAGTCCACAGGGGTCCTATGGCTACACCTTC. The rearrangement joins TRBV27 to TRBJ1-2; 7 bases fit TRBD1. The CDR3 consists of 13 residues. Looked up from germline, CDR1 is MNHEY and CDR2 is SMNVEV (reference sequence). The J segment lost 4 bases and the V segment lost 5 bases, leaving 4 bases of the junction unmatched.

The chain combines TRBV7-9 with TRBJ2-3, with TRBD2 as a possible D gene (6 bases). The V gene lost 0 bases and the J gene lost 0 bases, with 7 bases spanning the gap. The germline CDR1 and CDR2 sequences are SEHNR and FQNEAQ (reference sequence). This CDR3 comprises 15 residues. The CDR3 region has the DNA TGTGCCAGCAGCTTAGCAGGGACTAGCACAGATACGCAGTATTTT. Its protein product is CASSLAGTSTDTQYF.

The V call is TRBV27, the J call TRBJ1-6; no definite D call. The CDR3 has 16 amino acids. V was shortened by 2 bases and J by 3 bases, with 11 bases between the two germline ends. Looked up from germline, CDR1 is MNHEY and CDR2 is SMNVEV (reference sequence). The CDR3 sequence: CASSLKGGSYNSPLHF. DNA for the CDR3: TGTGCCAGCAGTTTAAAGGGAGGCAGCTATAATTCACCCCTCCACTTT.

This chain connects TRBV6-6 to TRBJ1-1; tentatively, D is TRBD1 (6 bases). There are 15 residues in the CDR3. Per the germline V gene, CDR1 is MNHNY and CDR2 is SVGAGI (reference sequence). Trimming pared 3 bases from V and 0 bases from J, leaving 11 bases between. The CDR3 is CASSYHQGLNTEAFF. In nucleotides, the CDR3 is TGTGCCAGCAGTTATCACCAGGGGTTGAACACTGAAGCTTTCTTT.

The rearrangement links TRBV4-3 to TRBJ1-1; 9 nucleotides match TRBD1. Germline V gene lookup returns CDR1 LGHNA and CDR2 YSLEER. V shed 1 base, J shed 0 bases, and the junction held 3 bases outside the gene matches. The CDR3 sequence is 16 residues long. CDR3 region: CASSQGTGVLNTEAFF. The DNA for the CDR3 is TGCGCCAGCAGCCAAGGGACAGGGGTCCTGAACACTGAAGCTTTCTTT.

The chain links TRBV4-1 to TRBJ1-2; possible D gene TRBD1, 5 bases. This CDR3 contains 13 residues. The V end lost 1 base, the J end lost 2 bases, and 5 bases lay between the germline ends. Germline V gene data show CDR1 as MGHRA and CDR2 as YSYEKL. This chain's CDR3 is CASSQGQNYGYTF. CDR3 bases: TGCGCCAGCAGCCAAGGACAGAACTATGGCTACACCTTC.

This clone has only a few counts. The V and J genes are TRBV27 and TRBJ1-2; D remains unclear. This CDR3 has 14 residues. V shed 4 bases and J shed 4 bases, with 13 bases lying between them. CDR1 and CDR2 from the germline V gene are MNHEY and SMNVEV (reference sequence). The CDR3 DNA reads TGTGCCAGCAGTTCTGGGCCCGATTTCTATGGCTACACCTTC. This codes for CASSSGPDFYGYTF.

This clone was seen a few times. V gene TRBV11-2 combines with J gene TRBJ1-1; D remains ambiguous. This CDR3 contains 14 residues. Trimming removed 1 base from V and 0 bases from J, with 6 bases in between. The germline CDR1 and CDR2 sequences are SGHAT and FQNNGV. Here the CDR3 DNA reads TGTGCCAGCAGCTTAGGTCGGTTGAACACTGAAGCTTTCTTT. Translating it yields CASSLGRLNTEAFF.

V and J are TRBV9 and TRBJ2-5, with TRBD1 as a possible D gene (6 bases). This CDR3 has 16 residues. The germline V gene encodes CDR1 SGDLS and CDR2 YYNGEE. Trimming removed 0 bases at V and 5 bases at J, with 17 bases between. CDR3 in DNA: TGTGCCAGCAGCGTAGAGCTGGCAGGGGCGCGTGAGACCCAGTACTTC. Encoded protein: CASSVELAGARETQYF. Drawing the rest from reference TRBV9 and TRBJ2-5, the complete variable domain is DSGVTQTPKHLITATGQRVTLRCSPRSGDLSVYWYQQSLDQGLQFLIQYYNGEERAKGNILERFSAQQFPDLHSELNLSSLELGDSALYFCASSVELAGARETQYFGPGTRLLVL.

The rearrangement links TRBV5-6 to TRBJ2-4, with 12 nucleotides matching TRBD2. Germline V gene data show CDR1 as SGHDT and CDR2 as YYEEEE. The CDR3 spans 15 residues. V gave up 0 bases and J gave up 5 bases; unmatched junction bases: 0. CDR3 sequence reads: CASSLGLAGENIQYF. The CDR3 DNA reads as TGTGCCAGCAGCTTGGGACTAGCGGGGGAAAACATTCAGTACTTC. The whole variable domain, filled in from reference TRBV5-6 and TRBJ2-4, reads DAGVTQSPTHLIKTRGQQVTLRCSPKSGHDTVSWYQQALGQGPQFIFQYYEEEERQRGNFPDRFSGHQFPNYSSELNVNALLLGDSALYLCASSLGLAGENIQYFGAGTRLSVL.

The rearrangement joins TRBV2 to TRBJ1-2; 9 nucleotides agree with TRBD1. The J segment lost 3 bases and the V segment lost 3 bases, leaving 8 bases of the junction unmatched. The germline gives CDR1 SNHLY, CDR2 FYNNEI. The CDR3 sequence is 16 residues long. The CDR3 sequence is CASSDNTGGEDYGYTF. CDR3 in DNA: TGTGCCAGCAGTGACAATACAGGGGGCGAGGACTATGGCTACACCTTC.